This record concerns one T cell receptor (beta chain) sequence. Its antigen is not identified. There are 15 residues in the CDR3. V trimming: 4 bases; J trimming: 6 bases; junction bases outside the gene matches: 6. The germline V gene has CDR1 KGHSH and CDR2 LQKENI. This entry belongs to a study of T cell responses to AZD1222 COVID-19 vaccine. Whole-study findings and limits: Per reports, nearly half of all spike-specific TCRs target regions that are unmutated in variants.

The table came from immunoSEQ multiplex PCR; TCRdb's copy has only in-frame clones and leaves some out. The profile shows some 140,000 clones, roughly nine tenths of them singletons. The TCR comes from an adult in good health. This specimen was peripheral blood, taken on day 0 of MenACWY control vaccination. V is TRBV18 and J is TRBJ2-1; the match to TRBD2 covers 10 bases. CDR3 bases: TGTGCCAGCTCACTTAGCGGGGGGCCGGCCAATGAGCAGTTCTTC. Translated, it gives CASSLSGGPANEQFF.